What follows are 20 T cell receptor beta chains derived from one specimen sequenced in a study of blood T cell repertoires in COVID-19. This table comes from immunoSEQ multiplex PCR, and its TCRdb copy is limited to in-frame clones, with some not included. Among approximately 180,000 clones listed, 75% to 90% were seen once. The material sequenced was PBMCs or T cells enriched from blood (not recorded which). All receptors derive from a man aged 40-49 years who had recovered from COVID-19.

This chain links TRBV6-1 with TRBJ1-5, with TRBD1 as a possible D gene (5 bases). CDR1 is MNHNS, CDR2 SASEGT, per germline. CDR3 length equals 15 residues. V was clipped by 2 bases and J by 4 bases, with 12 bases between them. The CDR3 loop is CASSEWGNPNQPQHF. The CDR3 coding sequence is TGTGCCAGCAGTGAATGGGGCAACCCAAATCAGCCCCAGCATTTT.

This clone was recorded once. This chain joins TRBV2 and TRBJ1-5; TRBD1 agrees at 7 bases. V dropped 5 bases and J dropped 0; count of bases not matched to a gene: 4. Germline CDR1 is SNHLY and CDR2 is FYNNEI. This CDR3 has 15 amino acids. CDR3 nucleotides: TGTGCCAGCAGTACCGGGACAGCTAGCAATCAGCCCCAGCATTTT. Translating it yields CASSTGTASNQPQHF.

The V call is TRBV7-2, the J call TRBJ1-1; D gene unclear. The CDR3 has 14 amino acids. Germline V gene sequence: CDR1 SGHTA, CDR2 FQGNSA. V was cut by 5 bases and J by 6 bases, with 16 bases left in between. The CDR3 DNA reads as TGTGCCAGCAGCACGAGGAGCGTAGGTTCTGAAGCTTTCTTT. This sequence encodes CASSTRSVGSEAFF.

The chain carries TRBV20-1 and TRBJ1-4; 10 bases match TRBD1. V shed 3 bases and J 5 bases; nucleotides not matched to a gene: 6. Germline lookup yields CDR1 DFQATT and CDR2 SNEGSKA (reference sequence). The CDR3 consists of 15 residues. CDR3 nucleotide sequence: TGCAGTGCTAGTCGTTCGGGACAGGGGAATGAAAAACTGTTTTTT. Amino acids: CSASRSGQGNEKLFF.

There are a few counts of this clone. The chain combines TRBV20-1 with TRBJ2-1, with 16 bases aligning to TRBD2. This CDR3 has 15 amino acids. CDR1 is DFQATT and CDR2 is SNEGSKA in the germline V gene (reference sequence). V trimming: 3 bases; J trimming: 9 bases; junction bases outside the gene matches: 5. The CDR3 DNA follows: TGCAGTGCTAGTCCGGGACTAGCGGGAGGGGGTGAGCAGTTCTTC. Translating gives CSASPGLAGGGEQFF.

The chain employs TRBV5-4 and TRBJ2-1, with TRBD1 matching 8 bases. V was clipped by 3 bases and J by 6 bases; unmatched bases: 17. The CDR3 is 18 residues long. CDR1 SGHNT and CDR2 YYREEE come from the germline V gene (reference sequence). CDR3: CASSSAAGQGWSLNEQFF. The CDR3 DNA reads TGTGCCAGCAGCTCAGCCGCTGGACAGGGCTGGTCTCTCAATGAGCAGTTCTTC. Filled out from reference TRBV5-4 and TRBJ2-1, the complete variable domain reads ETGVTQSPTHLIKTRGQQVTLRCSSQSGHNTVSWYQQALGQGPQFIFQYYREEENGRGNFPPRFSGLQFPNYSSELNVNALELDDSALYLCASSSAAGQGWSLNEQFFGPGTRLTVL.

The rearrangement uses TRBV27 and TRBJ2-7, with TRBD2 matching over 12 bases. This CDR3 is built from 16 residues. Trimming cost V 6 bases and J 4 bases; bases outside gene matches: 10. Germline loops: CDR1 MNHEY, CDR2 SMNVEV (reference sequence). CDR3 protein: CASSPFLTSGSYEQYF. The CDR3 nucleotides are TGTGCCAGCAGCCCGTTCCTGACTAGCGGGAGTTACGAGCAGTACTTC.

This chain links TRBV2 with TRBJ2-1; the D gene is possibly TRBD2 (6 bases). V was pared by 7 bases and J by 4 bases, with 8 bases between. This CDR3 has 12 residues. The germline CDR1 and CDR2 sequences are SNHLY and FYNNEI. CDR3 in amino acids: CASTRGYNEQFF. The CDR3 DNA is TGTGCCAGCACCCGGGGGTACAATGAGCAGTTCTTC.

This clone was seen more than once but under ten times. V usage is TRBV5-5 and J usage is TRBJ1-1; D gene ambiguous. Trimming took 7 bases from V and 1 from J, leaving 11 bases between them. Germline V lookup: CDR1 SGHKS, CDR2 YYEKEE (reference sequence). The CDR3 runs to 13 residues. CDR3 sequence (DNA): TGTGCCAGCGGAGGGCCCGGGAACACTGAAGCTTTCTTT. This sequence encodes CASGGPGNTEAFF.

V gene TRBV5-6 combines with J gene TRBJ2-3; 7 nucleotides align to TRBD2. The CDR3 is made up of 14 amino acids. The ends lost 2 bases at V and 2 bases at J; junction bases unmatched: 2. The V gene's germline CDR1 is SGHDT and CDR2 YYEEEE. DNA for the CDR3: TGTGCCAGCAGCTTCGGGGGGACCACAGATACGCAGTATTTT. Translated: CASSFGGTTDTQYF.

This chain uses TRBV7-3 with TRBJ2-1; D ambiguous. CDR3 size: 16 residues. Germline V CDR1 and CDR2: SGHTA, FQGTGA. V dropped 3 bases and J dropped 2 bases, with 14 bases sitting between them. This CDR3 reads CASSLGGSVTYNEQFF. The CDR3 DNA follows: TGTGCCAGCAGCTTGGGTGGAAGCGTTACCTACAATGAGCAGTTCTTC.

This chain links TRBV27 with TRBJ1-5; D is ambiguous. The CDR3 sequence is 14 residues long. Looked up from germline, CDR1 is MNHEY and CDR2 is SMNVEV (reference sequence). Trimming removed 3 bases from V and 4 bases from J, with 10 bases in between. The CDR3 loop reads CASSFAGGNQPQHF. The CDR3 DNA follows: TGTGCCAGCAGTTTTGCAGGAGGGAATCAGCCCCAGCATTTT.

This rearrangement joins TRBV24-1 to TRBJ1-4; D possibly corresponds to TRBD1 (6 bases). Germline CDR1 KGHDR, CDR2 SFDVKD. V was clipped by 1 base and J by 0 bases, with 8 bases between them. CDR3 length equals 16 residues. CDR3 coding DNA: TGTGCCACCAGTGATTTAGGGGGGGCAACTAATGAAAAACTGTTTTTT. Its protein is CATSDLGGATNEKLFF.

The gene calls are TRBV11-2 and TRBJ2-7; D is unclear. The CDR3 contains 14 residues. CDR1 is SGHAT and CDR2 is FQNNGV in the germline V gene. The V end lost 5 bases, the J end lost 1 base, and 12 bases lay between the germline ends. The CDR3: CASSQVTNSYEQYF. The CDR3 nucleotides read TGTGCCAGCAGCCAGGTGACAAATTCCTACGAGCAGTACTTC.

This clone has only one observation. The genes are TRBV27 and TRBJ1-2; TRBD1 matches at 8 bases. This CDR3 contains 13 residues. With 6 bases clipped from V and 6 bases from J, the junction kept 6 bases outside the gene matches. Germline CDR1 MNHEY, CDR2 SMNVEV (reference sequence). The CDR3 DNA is TGTGCCAGCAGCAAGGACAGGGTCCATGGCTACACCTTC. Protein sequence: CASSKDRVHGYTF.

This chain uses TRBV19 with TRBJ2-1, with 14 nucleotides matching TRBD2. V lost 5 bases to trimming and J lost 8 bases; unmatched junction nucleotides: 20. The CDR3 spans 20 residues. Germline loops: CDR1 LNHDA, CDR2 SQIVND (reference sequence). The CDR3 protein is CASSSTRTSGRQWGWDEQFF. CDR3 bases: TGTGCCAGTAGTTCAACCAGGACTAGCGGGAGGCAGTGGGGGTGGGATGAGCAGTTCTTC.

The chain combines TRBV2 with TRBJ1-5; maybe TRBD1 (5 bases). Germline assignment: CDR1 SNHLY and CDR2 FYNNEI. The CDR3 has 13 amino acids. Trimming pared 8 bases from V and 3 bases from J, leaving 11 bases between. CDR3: CASGEGLNQPQHF. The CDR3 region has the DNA TGTGCCAGCGGCGAGGGACTCAATCAGCCCCAGCATTTT.

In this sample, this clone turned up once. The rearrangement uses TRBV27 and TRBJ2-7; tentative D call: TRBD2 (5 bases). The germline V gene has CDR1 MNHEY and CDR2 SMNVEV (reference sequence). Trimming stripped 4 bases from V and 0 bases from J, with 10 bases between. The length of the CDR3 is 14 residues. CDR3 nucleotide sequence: TGTGCCAGCAGTTGGACGGGGAGCTCCTACGAGCAGTACTTC. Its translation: CASSWTGSSYEQYF.

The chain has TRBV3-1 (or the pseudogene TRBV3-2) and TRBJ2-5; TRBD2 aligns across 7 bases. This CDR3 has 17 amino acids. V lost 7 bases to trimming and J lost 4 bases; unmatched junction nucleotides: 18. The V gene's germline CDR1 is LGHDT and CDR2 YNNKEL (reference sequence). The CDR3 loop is CASNRGKGGRFLETQYF. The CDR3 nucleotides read TGTGCCAGCAATCGGGGAAAGGGCGGGAGATTTCTAGAGACCCAGTACTTC.

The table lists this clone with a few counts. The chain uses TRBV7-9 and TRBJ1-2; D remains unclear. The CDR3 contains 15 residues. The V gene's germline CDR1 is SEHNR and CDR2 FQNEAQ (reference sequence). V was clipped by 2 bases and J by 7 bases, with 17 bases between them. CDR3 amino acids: CASSLQRVEGGGYTF. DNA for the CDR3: TGTGCCAGCAGCTTACAAAGAGTAGAGGGAGGTGGCTACACCTTC.